Shown below are 10 T cell receptor beta chains from a single sample sequenced in a study of neurological immune-mediated disorders. TCRdb fed the 5' RACE reads into MiXCR, producing one record per CDR3 protein. Of about 71,000 distinct CDR3 sequences in the sample, roughly 15% are singletons; the top ten hold around 4.6%. This sample's time point: longitudinal time-point 1 (baseline). Sequenced input: PBMCs. Receptors were obtained from a female donor with HTLV-1-associated myelopathy (HAM/TSP).

This clonotype was seen repeatedly, ten times or more. The chain employs TRBV2 and TRBJ1-4; D ambiguous. Trimming removed 4 bases at V and 8 bases at J, with 5 bases between. The CDR3 covers 11 residues. CDR1 is SNHLY, CDR2 FYNNEI, per germline. The CDR3 is CASSGEEKLFF. In DNA form, the CDR3 reads TGTGCCAGCAGTGGAGAGGAAAAACTGTTTTTT.

Ten or more counts support this clonotype. The chain combines TRBV20-1 with TRBJ2-7; D possibly matches TRBD1 or TRBD2 (5 bases each). V was cut by 2 bases and J by 6 bases, with 14 bases left in between. CDR1 and CDR2 (germline): DFQATT, SNEGSKA (reference sequence). This CDR3 is 13 amino acids long. The CDR3 coding sequence is TGCAGTGCTAGACCAATTGGGACGTTCGAGCAGTACTTC. Translated: CSARPIGTFEQYF.

In the case of this clonotype: One end of the junction fails to match germline, which may point to a read error. The V and J genes are TRBV29-1 and TRBJ2-2; maybe TRBD2 (7 bases). Germline CDR1 is SQVTM and CDR2 is ANQGSEA. The CDR3 extends over 15 amino acids. CDR3 DNA sequence: TGCAGCGTGTACGGGCTGTGGGGGGGCACCGGGGAGTTGTTTTTT. This codes for CSVYGLWGGTGELFF.

This clonotype has only a few counts. The chain carries TRBV5-1 and TRBJ1-3; D is uncertain. The CDR3 loop spans 15 amino acids. V was pared by 2 bases and J by 4 bases, with 13 bases between. Germline V gives CDR1 SGHRS, CDR2 YFSETQ. CDR3 sequence reads: CASSFEGDPGNTIYF. The CDR3 DNA is TGCGCCAGCAGCTTTGAGGGTGACCCAGGAAACACCATATATTTT.

This clonotype was detected ten times or more. This rearrangement joins TRBV28 to TRBJ2-5; 7 bases match TRBD1. This CDR3 contains 14 residues. Germline CDR1 MDHEN, CDR2 SYDVKM. J gave up 3 bases and V 7 bases, and 8 bases lay outside the gene matches. The CDR3 loop is CASNSGTAKETQYF. CDR3 DNA: TGTGCCAGCAACTCCGGGACAGCAAAAGAGACCCAGTACTTC.

The gene calls are TRBV27 and TRBJ2-3; 7 bases map to TRBD2. V was clipped by 5 bases and J by 7 bases; unmatched bases: 9. Germline V CDR1 and CDR2: MNHEY, SMNVEV (reference sequence). The CDR3 extends over 14 amino acids. CDR3 DNA: TGTGCCAGCAGTAGCGGACTAGATCCGAATACGCAGTATTTT. Protein: CASSSGLDPNTQYF.

At least ten counts were recorded for this clonotype. The CDR3 sequence: CASSPSWGQVIGEQFF. The CDR3 nucleotides read TGTGCCAGCAGTCCATCTTGGGGCCAGGTTATTGGGGAGCAGTTCTTC. This rearrangement joins TRBV28 to TRBJ2-1; TRBD1 might be the D (5 bases). Trimming removed 5 bases from V and 10 bases from J, with 24 bases in between. Looked up from germline, CDR1 is MDHEN and CDR2 is SYDVKM. The CDR3 spans 16 residues.

There are many counts of this clonotype. The chain uses TRBV28 and TRBJ2-7, with 8 bases aligning to TRBD2. Trimming took 2 bases from V and 6 from J; bases not matched to a gene: 3. This CDR3 is built from 13 residues. CDR1 MDHEN and CDR2 SYDVKM come from the germline V gene. CDR3 loop: CASSLGAGGEQYF. The CDR3 bases are TGTGCCAGCAGTTTAGGTGCGGGAGGCGAGCAGTACTTC. Looking up the rest from reference TRBV28 and TRBJ2-7 gives the full variable domain: DVKVTQSSRYLVKRTGEKVFLECVQDMDHENMFWYRQDPGLGLRLIYFSYDVKMKEKGDIPEGYSVSREKKERFSLILESASTNQTSMYLCASSLGAGGEQYFGPGTRLTVT.

This clonotype was seen ten or more times. This chain joins TRBV20-1 and TRBJ1-6, with TRBD1 matching 7 bases. The CDR3 is made up of 16 amino acids. Per the germline V gene, CDR1 is DFQATT and CDR2 is SNEGSKA (reference sequence). V lost 5 bases, J lost 2 bases, and 9 bases stayed unmatched. CDR3 residues: CSAYFKGATYNSPLHF. DNA of the CDR3: TGCAGTGCTTACTTCAAGGGGGCCACCTATAATTCACCCCTCCACTTT.

In this sample, this clonotype turned up many times. The chain employs TRBV18 and TRBJ2-5, with D maybe TRBD2 (6 bases). The V and J ends lost 1 base and 4 bases respectively, with 7 bases between them. This CDR3 region has 13 residues. In germline, CDR1 is KGHSH, CDR2 LQKENI. CDR3 sequence reads: CASSPLGGETQYF. As DNA, the CDR3 is TGTGCCAGCTCACCACTCGGGGGAGAGACCCAGTACTTC. Based on the CDR3 plus reference TRBV18 and TRBJ2-5, the full variable domain is NAGVMQNPRHLVRRRGQEARLRCSPMKGHSHVYWYRQLPEEGLKFMVYLQKENIIDESGMPKERFSAEFPKEGPSILRIQQVVRGDSAAYFCASSPLGGETQYFGPGTRLLVL.